Described below is a single T cell receptor beta chain sequence and its context. Its antigen is undetermined. This sample is part of a study of Ad26.COV2.S vaccination and SARS-CoV-2 variants. In the study overall: Ad26.COV2.S shots went into the muscle once or twice, 56 days apart.

General study results and limits: The TCR-based breadth and depth measures might underestimate overall T cell responses. Vaccine and placebo recipients had comparable breadth of non-spike TCRs.

Assay: immunoSEQ multiplex PCR; the TCRdb copy retains only in-frame clones and omits some. This sample has approximately 300,000 clones, with approximately 86% found just once. Treatment reported: about 20 received Ad26.COV2.S at low or high dose, single or two shots; 5 received placebo; per-sample allocation not given. Specimen acquisition occurred on day 63 following the initial vaccine or placebo injection. V lost 5 bases and J lost 8; bases outside the gene matches: 5. CDR3 length equals 12 residues. Germline V CDR1 and CDR2: LNHDA, SQIVND (reference sequence). Sample: peripheral blood, taken in a trial of Ad26.COV2.S vaccine versus placebo. The origin of this receptor is a person aged 18-60 years who received the Ad26.COV2.S COVID-19 vaccine or a placebo. The chain uses TRBV19 and TRBJ1-2, with 7 bases identical to TRBD1. The CDR3 sequence: CASSPGTVGYTF. CDR3 nucleotides: TGTGCCAGTAGTCCCGGGACAGTCGGCTACACCTTC.